Detailed here is one T cell receptor beta chain. The antigen is unknown. The sample originates from a study of T cells after yellow fever vaccination. Study results and limitations: Abundant clonotypes from the bulk population could have been carried over as contaminants into FACS-sorted repertoires. Detected again after the booster were most primary-vaccination clones, at about 96% CD4 and approximately 85% CD8.

The CDR3 runs 12 residues. CDR1 is SGHRS, CDR2 YFSETQ, per germline. The ends were cut back, 3 bases at V and 8 bases at J, with 8 bases in the middle. MiXCR was run by TCRdb on the 5' RACE reads, yielding one entry per CDR3 protein. The profile shows almost 600,000 distinct CDR3 sequences, about 14% of them singletons. The genes are TRBV5-1 and TRBJ2-2; TRBD2 might be the D (5 bases). The sequencing used PBMCs, collected on the day of the yellow fever booster vaccination. This receptor was taken from a man aged 25-45 years who received the YFV17D yellow fever vaccine. The CDR3 is CASSSRLGELFF. The CDR3 DNA reads TGCGCCAGCAGCTCCCGACTAGGGGAGCTGTTTTTT.